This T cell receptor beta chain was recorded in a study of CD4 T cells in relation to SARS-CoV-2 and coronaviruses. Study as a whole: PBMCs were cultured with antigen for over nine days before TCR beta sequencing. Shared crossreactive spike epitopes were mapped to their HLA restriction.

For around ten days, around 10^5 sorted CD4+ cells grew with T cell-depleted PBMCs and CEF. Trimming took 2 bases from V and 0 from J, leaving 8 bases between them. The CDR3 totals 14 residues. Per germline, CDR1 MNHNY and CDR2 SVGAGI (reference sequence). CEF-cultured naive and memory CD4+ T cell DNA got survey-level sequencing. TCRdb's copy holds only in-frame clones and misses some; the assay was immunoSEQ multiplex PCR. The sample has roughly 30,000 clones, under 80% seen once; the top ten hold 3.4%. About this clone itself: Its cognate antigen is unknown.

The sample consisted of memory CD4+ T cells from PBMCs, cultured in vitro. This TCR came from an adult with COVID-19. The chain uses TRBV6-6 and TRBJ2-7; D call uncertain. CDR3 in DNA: TGTGCCAGCAGTTACATGGCCCCCTCCTACGAGCAGTACTTC. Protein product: CASSYMAPSYEQYF.